This T cell receptor beta chain comes out of a study of CD8+ T cells in alopecia areata. The investigators collected lesional scalp punch biopsies and peripheral blood from alopecia areata patients. Germline V gene sequence: CDR1 MNHEY, CDR2 SMNVEV (reference sequence). The J segment lost 7 bases and the V segment lost 5 bases, leaving 5 bases of the junction unmatched. This CDR3 has 15 residues. Extracted RNA was reverse transcribed, and the resulting cDNA served as sequencing template. Clones were sequenced by immunoSEQ multiplex PCR, and TCRdb holds only the in-frame ones, with some missing. The sample lists approximately 150,000 clones; about 66% were seen once.

This chain links TRBV27 with TRBJ2-1; 13 bases align to TRBD2. The source is a human donor with alopecia areata. Sequencing used CD8+ T cells sorted from blood, obtained at week 0. DNA for the CDR3: TGTGCCAGCAGTCAAACTAGCGGGGGGGCGAATGAGCAGTTCTTC. Translation: CASSQTSGGANEQFF.